Included here is one TCR beta chain sequence, with context. This entry is derived from a study of regulatory T cells in long-lasting Graves disease. Time point reported: newly diagnosed GD, antithyroid drugs for less than 3 months. RNA extracted from PBMCs served as the sequencing template. V lost 3 bases to trimming and J lost 2 bases, with 14 bases between them. This CDR3 comprises 14 residues. From germline, CDR1 is DFQATT and CDR2 SNEGSKA (reference sequence). With iRepertoire HTBI primers and Arm-PCR of CDR3 regions, TCR beta libraries were built. TCRdb re-called the multiplex PCR reads through MiXCR, storing one row per CDR3 protein. The sample has 450,000 to 600,000 distinct CDR3 sequences, about 16% seen once. The same sample was also studied in work on T cells in Graves' hyperthyroidism and ophthalmopathy.

This clonotype was obtained from a man between 35 and 55 years old with Graves disease. Sequenced material: peripheral blood mononuclear cells (PBMCs), taken at new diagnosis, from a patient treated with antithyroid drugs. The chain recombines TRBV20-1 with TRBJ2-7, with a weak D call TRBD2 (6 bases). This CDR3 reads CSARMRGTPYEQYF. The CDR3 DNA reads TGCAGTGCTAGGATGCGCGGGACCCCCTACGAGCAGTACTTC.